The text below deals with one T cell receptor beta chain. CDR3 length: 14 amino acids. Germline V gene data show CDR1 as KGHDR and CDR2 as SFDVKD. With 0 bases removed from V and 4 bases from J, the gap between germline ends came to 8 bases. This entry is derived from a study of blood T cell repertoires in COVID-19. The repertoire was sequenced with immunoSEQ multiplex PCR; TCRdb's copy has only in-frame clones and lacks some. The sample has over 200,000 clones; roughly 90% are singletons. The chain is built from TRBV24-1 and TRBJ1-2; D remains unclear. Specimen: PBMCs or T cells enriched from blood (not recorded which). This clonotype was sampled from a woman in her twenties or thirties who had been exposed to COVID-19. The CDR3 nucleotides are TGTGCCACCAGTGATTTGTCACGGGGCTATGGCTACACCTTC. This gives the protein CATSDLSRGYGYTF.